This T cell receptor beta chain was observed in a study of cytomegalovirus exposure and HLA in healthy donors. Study findings and constraints: Evidence from a later analysis indicated that most CMV-associated TCR beta chains looked HLA-restricted. Under in vitro conditions, three CMV-associated chains were confirmed as specific for CMV antigens.

CDR1 LNHDA and CDR2 SQIVND come from the germline V gene (reference sequence). V lost 1 base and J lost 6; bases outside the gene matches: 8. The CDR3 loop spans 16 amino acids. The sample holds a few counts of this clone. What it binds is unknown. Use of 60 Vbeta and 13 Jbeta primers characterized the PCR. The repertoire was sequenced with immunoSEQ multiplex PCR; TCRdb's copy has only in-frame clones and lacks some. This sample has around 130,000 clones, with less than 80% found just once. The sequenced material came from PBMCs. The V call is TRBV19, the J call TRBJ2-1; 8 bases line up with TRBD1. The clonotype was recovered from a man aged 35 to 55 in good health and CMV-seropositive. Here the CDR3 reads CASSIAGQGPINEQFF. For the CDR3, the DNA is TGTGCCAGTAGTATAGCCGGACAGGGCCCGATCAATGAGCAGTTCTTC.